This TCR beta chain was sequenced during a study of OX40 agonist ivuxolimab in advanced cancers. The method was immunoSEQ multiplex PCR; TCRdb's version includes in-frame clones alone and lacks a portion of them. In the table there are 75,000 to 100,000 clones, roughly 82% of which are singletons. The CDR3 is 16 amino acids. Trimming stripped 4 bases from V and 7 bases from J, with 17 bases between. Germline assignment: CDR1 SGHVS and CDR2 FQNEAQ. This receptor was taken from an adult with an advanced solid tumor such as melanoma, head and neck, liver or kidney cancer. The V and J genes are TRBV7-8 and TRBJ1-6, with D perhaps matching TRBD1 (5 bases). The sample here was CD4+ or CD8+ T cells sorted from blood, taken in a trial of the OX40 agonist ivuxolimab. CDR3 DNA: TGTGCCAGCAGCTCAATAATTGGGGGGGTAAATTCACCCCTCCACTTT. It translates to CASSSIIGGVNSPLHF. The variable domain in full, with the rest retrieved from reference TRBV7-8 and TRBJ1-6, is GAGVSQSPRYKVAKRGQDVALRCDPISGHVSLFWYQQALGQGPEFLTYFQNEAQLDKSGLPSDRFFAERPEGSVSTLKIQRTQQEDSAVYLCASSSIIGGVNSPLHFGNGTRLTVT.